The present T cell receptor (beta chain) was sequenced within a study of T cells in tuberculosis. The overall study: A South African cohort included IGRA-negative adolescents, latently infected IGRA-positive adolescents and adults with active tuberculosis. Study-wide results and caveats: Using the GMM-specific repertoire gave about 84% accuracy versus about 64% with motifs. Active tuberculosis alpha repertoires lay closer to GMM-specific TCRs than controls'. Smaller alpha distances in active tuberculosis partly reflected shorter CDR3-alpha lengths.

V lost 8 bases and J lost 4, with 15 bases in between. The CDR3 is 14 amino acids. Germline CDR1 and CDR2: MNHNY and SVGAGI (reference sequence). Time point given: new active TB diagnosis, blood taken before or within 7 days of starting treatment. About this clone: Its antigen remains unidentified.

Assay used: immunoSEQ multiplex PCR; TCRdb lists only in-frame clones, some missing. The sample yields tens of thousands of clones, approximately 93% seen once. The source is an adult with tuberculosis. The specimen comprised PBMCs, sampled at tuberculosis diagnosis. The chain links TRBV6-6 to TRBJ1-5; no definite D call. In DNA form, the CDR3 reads TGTGCCAGCGGGGAGAGGGCTGGGAATCAGCCCCAGCATTTT. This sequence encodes CASGERAGNQPQHF.